The 9 T cell receptor beta chains below were found in one sample sequenced in a study of PD-1 blockade in mismatch repair-deficient tumors. The protocol was immunoSEQ multiplex PCR, while the TCRdb copy is restricted to in-frame clones and leaves out a portion. The sample yields some 48,000 clones, more than 65% seen once. The sample in question was PBMCs, obtained before pembrolizumab treatment. The receptors here all came from an adult with mismatch repair-deficient cancer.

The chain carries TRBV28 and TRBJ2-7; 12 bases line up with TRBD1. The V gene's germline CDR1 is MDHEN and CDR2 SYDVKM. The CDR3 contains 15 residues. Germline trimming cut 4 bases from V and 5 bases from J; bases unmatched to any gene: 6. The CDR3 loop reads CASSSSGTGGHEQYF. In DNA form, the CDR3 reads TGTGCCAGCAGTTCCTCCGGGACAGGGGGCCACGAGCAGTACTTC.

The rearrangement joins TRBV7-8 to TRBJ2-4, with 7 bases identical to TRBD2. V dropped 5 bases and J dropped 0; count of bases not matched to a gene: 13. The CDR3 length is 18 residues. CDR1 is SGHVS, CDR2 FQNEAQ, per germline. For the CDR3, the DNA is TGTGCCAGCAGCCGACTAGCCCCAGGAACGGAAGCCAAAAACATTCAGTACTTC. Its translation is CASSRLAPGTEAKNIQYF.

This chain links TRBV7-9 with TRBJ2-3; D is undetermined. With 8 bases removed from V and 4 bases from J, the gap between germline ends came to 13 bases. The CDR3 is made up of 13 amino acids. The germline V gene has CDR1 SEHNR and CDR2 FQNEAQ (reference sequence). The CDR3 bases are TGTGCCAGCTCTGCTTTAATTTCAGATACGCAGTATTTT. This encodes CASSALISDTQYF.

V and J are TRBV5-6 and TRBJ1-1; D is possibly TRBD1 (6 bases). Germline V gives CDR1 SGHDT, CDR2 YYEEEE. There are 15 residues in the CDR3. Trimming removed 5 bases from V and 2 bases from J, with 16 bases in between. The CDR3 DNA follows: TGTGCCAGCAGGATGACAGGATGGGGAAACACTGAAGCTTTCTTT. It specifies CASRMTGWGNTEAFF.

This chain links TRBV12-5 with TRBJ2-7; unclear D gene. The CDR3 length is 14 residues. V lost 5 bases, J lost 3 bases, and 14 bases lay in between. Germline values: CDR1 LGHNT, CDR2 FRNRAP. CDR3 in DNA: TGTGCTAGTGGTCTTTTTTCGAGTTACTACGAGCAGTACTTC. It translates to CASGLFSSYYEQYF.

The chain has TRBV28 and TRBJ1-2; D may be TRBD1 (6 bases). Germline CDR1 MDHEN, CDR2 SYDVKM. The CDR3 spans 15 residues. The V end lost 7 bases, the J end lost 0 bases, and 15 bases lay between the germline ends. The CDR3, as DNA: TGTGCCAGCACTATAGGGGGGGCTGCTAACTATGGCTACACCTTC. As protein: CASTIGGAANYGYTF.

The genes are TRBV6-1 and TRBJ1-5; D might be TRBD1 (5 bases). Trimming removed 2 bases at V and 6 bases at J, with 14 bases between. Looked up from germline, CDR1 is MNHNS and CDR2 is SASEGT. CDR3 length: 15 residues. The DNA for the CDR3 is TGTGCCAGCAGTGAAATGGTGGGGGAGGGTCAGCCCCAGCATTTT. It encodes CASSEMVGEGQPQHF.

J is TRBJ1-3 and V is TRBV9; no definite D call. The germline CDR1 and CDR2 sequences are SGDLS and YYNGEE. Trimming took 0 bases from V and 0 from J, leaving 7 bases between them. CDR3 size: 15 residues. The CDR3, as DNA: TGTGCCAGCAGCGTAGAGGCAACCTCTGGAAACACCATATATTTT. This sequence encodes CASSVEATSGNTIYF.

The chain recombines TRBV7-3 with TRBJ2-2, with TRBD1 identical over 7 bases. The length of the CDR3 is 15 residues. Germline CDR1 reads SGHTA; CDR2 reads FQGTGA. Trimming at V came to 3 bases and at J to 7 bases, leaving 8 bases not matched to a gene. CDR3 DNA: TGTGCCAGCAGCTTGACAGGGCGCCTTGACGGGGAGCTGTTTTTT. It encodes CASSLTGRLDGELFF. Full variable domain (outside the CDR3, taken from reference TRBV7-3 and TRBJ2-2): GAGVSQTPSNKVTEKGKYVELRCDPISGHTALYWYRQSLGQGPEFLIYFQGTGAADDSGLPNDRFFAVRPEGSVSTLKIQRTERGDSAVYLCASSLTGRLDGELFFGEGSRLTVL.